These 12 T cell receptor beta chains share one sample of origin, sequenced in a study of T cells expressing NK-cell markers. TCRdb re-called the 5' RACE reads and catalogs CDR3 proteins one per entry, DNA excluded. Here the sample table reports fewer than 550,000 distinct CDR3 sequences. The sample was blood T cells: a sorted CD56 or NKG2C T cell subset, CD4+ or CD8+ T cells, or bulk PBMC T cells (not recorded which). The receptors derive from a woman between 45 and 60 years old in good health.

V and J are TRBV9 and TRBJ2-3; the D gene TCRdb calls, TRBD1, cannot be checked with no DNA. This CDR3 contains 15 residues. CDR1 and CDR2 from the germline V gene are SGDLS and YYNGEE. Here the CDR3 reads CASSVGAPGADTQYF. The full variable domain, completed using reference TRBV9 and TRBJ2-3, is DSGVTQTPKHLITATGQRVTLRCSPRSGDLSVYWYQQSLDQGLQFLIQYYNGEERAKGNILERFSAQQFPDLHSELNLSSLELGDSALYFCASSVGAPGADTQYFGPGTRLTVL.

This chain links TRBV11-2 with TRBJ2-1; the TCRdb call, TRBD1, lacks DNA for checking. The CDR3 has 13 residues. Per germline, CDR1 SGHAT and CDR2 FQNNGV. The CDR3 sequence: CASSLSAGNEQFF.

The gene calls are TRBV11-3 and TRBJ1-1; with no DNA, the TCRdb D assignment of TRBD1 cannot be verified. Per the germline V gene, CDR1 is SGHNT and CDR2 is YENEEA. This CDR3 is 14 amino acids long. The chain's CDR3 is CASSRDRGRNEAFF.

V gene TRBV29-1 combines with J gene TRBJ2-1. The CDR3 length is 14 residues. Germline loops: CDR1 SQVTM, CDR2 ANQGSEA. The CDR3 loop is CSSWLEGSYNEQFF.

The chain uses TRBV12-3 or TRBV12-4 and TRBJ1-1. The CDR3 consists of 14 residues. The CDR3 loop is CASSRGRVDTEAFF.

V gene TRBV7-9 combines with J gene TRBJ2-3; TCRdb calls TRBD1, which cannot be checked without DNA. Per germline, CDR1 SEHNR and CDR2 FQNEAQ (reference sequence). The CDR3 has 14 amino acids. The CDR3 sequence: CASSLEVAGDTQYF.

This chain joins TRBV5-1 and TRBJ1-4; TCRdb calls TRBD1, which cannot be checked without DNA. This CDR3 comprises 16 residues. Looked up from germline, CDR1 is SGHRS and CDR2 is YFSETQ. The CDR3 here is CASRTQISGGEGKLFF. Full variable domain (rest looked up from reference TRBV5-1 and TRBJ1-4): KAGVTQTPRYLIKTRGQQVTLSCSPISGHRSVSWYQQTPGQGLQFLFEYFSETQRNKGNFPGRFSGRQFSNSRSEMNVSTLELGDSALYLCASRTQISGGEGKLFFGSGTQLSVL.

The J gene is TRBJ1-1, the V gene TRBV6-5; TCRdb lists TRBD1, though no DNA is available to test this call. Germline V gene lookup returns CDR1 MNHEY and CDR2 SVGAGI. The CDR3 loop spans 16 amino acids. The CDR3 protein is CASSYEDRGPVTEAFF.

The J gene is TRBJ2-7, the V gene TRBV27; TCRdb returns TRBD2, unconfirmable since there is no DNA. The CDR3 has 16 residues. The germline gives CDR1 MNHEY, CDR2 SMNVEV (reference sequence). The chain's CDR3 is CASSSSLAGAVYEQYF.

V usage is TRBV20-1 and J usage is TRBJ2-1; TCRdb returns TRBD2, unconfirmable since there is no DNA. This CDR3 contains 16 residues. Germline V CDR1 and CDR2: DFQATT, SNEGSKA (reference sequence). CDR3 region: CSAGVGRTFLYNEQFF.

The V and J genes are TRBV30 and TRBJ2-1; TCRdb lists TRBD1, though no DNA is available to test this call. The CDR3 loop spans 15 amino acids. Germline V lookup: CDR1 GTSNPN, CDR2 SVGIG (reference sequence). CDR3 amino acids: CAWSGGGFTPTEQFF.

The rearrangement joins TRBV3-1 to TRBJ2-1. The CDR3 is 13 amino acids. Germline CDR1 is LGHDT and CDR2 is YNNKEL (reference sequence). CDR3 sequence reads: CASSLQRSGEQFF.